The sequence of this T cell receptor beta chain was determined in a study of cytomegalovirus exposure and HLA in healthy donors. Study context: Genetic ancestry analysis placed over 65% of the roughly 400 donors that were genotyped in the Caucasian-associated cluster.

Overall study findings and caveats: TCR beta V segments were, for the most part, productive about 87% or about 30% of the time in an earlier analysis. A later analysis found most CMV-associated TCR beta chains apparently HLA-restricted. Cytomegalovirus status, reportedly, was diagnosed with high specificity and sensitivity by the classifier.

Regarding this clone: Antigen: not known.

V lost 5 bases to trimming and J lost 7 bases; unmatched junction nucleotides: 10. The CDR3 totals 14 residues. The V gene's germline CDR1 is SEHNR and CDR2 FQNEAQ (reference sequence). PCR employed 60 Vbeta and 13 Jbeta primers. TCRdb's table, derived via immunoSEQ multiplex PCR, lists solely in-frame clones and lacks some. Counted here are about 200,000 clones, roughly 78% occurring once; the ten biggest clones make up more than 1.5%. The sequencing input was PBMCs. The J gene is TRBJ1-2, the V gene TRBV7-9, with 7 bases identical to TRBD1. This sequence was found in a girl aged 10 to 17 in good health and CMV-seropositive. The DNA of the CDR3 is TGTGCCAGCAGCGAAAAGACAGGGTTCGTTGGCTACACCTTC. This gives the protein CASSEKTGFVGYTF.